The text below deals with one T cell receptor (beta chain). An assay was performed, and its level was deep. Using immunoSEQ multiplex PCR, the repertoire was profiled, and TCRdb retains in-frame clones only, with some absent. Here the sample spans about 470,000 clones, roughly 80% being singletons. The record originates from a study of shared clonotypes between healthy human individuals. CDR3 length: 13 residues. The V segment lost 6 bases and the J segment 3 bases; nucleotides outside the gene matches: 4. CDR1 SGHTA and CDR2 FQGNSA come from the germline V gene. The sample taken for sequencing was PBMCs. The TCR was taken from a woman aged 40-49 years in good health. Some clones in this sample may be carry-over from other donors' samples. The V and J genes are TRBV7-2 and TRBJ2-7; 8 bases fit TRBD2. This CDR3 is CASRPAGDYEQYF. The CDR3 nucleotides read TGTGCCAGCAGGCCAGCGGGAGACTACGAGCAGTACTTC.